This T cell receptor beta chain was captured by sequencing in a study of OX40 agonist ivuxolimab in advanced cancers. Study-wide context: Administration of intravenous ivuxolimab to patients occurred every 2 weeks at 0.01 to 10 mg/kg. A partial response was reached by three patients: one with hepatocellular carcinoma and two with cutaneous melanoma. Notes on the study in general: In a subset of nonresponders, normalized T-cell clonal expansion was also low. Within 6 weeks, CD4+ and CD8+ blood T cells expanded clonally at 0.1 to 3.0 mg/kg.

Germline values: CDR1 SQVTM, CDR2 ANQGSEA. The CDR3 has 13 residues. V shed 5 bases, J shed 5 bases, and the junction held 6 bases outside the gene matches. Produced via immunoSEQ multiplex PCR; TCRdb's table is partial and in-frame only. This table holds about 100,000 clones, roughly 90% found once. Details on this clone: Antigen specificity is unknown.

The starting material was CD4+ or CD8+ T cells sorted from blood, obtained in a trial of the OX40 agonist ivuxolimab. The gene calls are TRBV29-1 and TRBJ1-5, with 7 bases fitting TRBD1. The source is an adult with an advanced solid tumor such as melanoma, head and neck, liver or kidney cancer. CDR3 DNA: TGCAGCGTTAAGGGACAGTGGGATCAGCCCCAGCATTTT. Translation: CSVKGQWDQPQHF.